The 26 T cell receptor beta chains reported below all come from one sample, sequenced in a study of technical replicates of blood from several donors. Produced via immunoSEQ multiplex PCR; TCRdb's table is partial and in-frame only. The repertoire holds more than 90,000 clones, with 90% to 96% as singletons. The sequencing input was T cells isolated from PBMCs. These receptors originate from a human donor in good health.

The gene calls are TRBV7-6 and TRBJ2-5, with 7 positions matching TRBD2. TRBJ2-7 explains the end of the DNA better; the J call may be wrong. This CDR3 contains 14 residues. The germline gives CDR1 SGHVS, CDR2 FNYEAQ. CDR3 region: CASSIRAGVDEQYF. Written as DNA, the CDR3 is TGTGCCAGCAGCATTCGGGCGGGGGTGGACGAGCAGTACTTC.

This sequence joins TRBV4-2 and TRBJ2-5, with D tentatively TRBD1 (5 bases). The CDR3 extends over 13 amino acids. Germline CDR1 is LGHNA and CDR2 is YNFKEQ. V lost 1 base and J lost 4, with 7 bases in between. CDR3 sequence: CASSQAGSETQYF. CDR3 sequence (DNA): TGTGCCAGCAGCCAAGCAGGGTCAGAGACCCAGTACTTC.

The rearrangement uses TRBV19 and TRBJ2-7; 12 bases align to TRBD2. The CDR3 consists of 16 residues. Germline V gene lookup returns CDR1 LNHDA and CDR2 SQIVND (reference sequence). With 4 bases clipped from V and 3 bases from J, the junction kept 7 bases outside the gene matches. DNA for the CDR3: TGTGCCAGTAGTACCGGATGGACTAGCGGGAACTACGAGCAGTACTTC. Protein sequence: CASSTGWTSGNYEQYF.

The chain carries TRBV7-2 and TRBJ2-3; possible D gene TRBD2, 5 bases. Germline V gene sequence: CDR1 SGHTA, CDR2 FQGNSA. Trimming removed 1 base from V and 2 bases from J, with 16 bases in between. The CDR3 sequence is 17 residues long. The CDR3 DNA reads TGTGCCAGCAGCTTAGTAGGGAGTGGCGGGTCCACAGATACGCAGTATTTT. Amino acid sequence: CASSLVGSGGSTDTQYF.

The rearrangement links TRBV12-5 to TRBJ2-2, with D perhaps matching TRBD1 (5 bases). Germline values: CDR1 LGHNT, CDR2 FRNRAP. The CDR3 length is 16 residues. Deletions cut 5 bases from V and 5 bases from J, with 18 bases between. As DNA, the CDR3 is TGTGCTAGTGGTCCCGACAGCCTTTTAGGGACCGGGGAGCTGTTTTTT. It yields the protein CASGPDSLLGTGELFF.

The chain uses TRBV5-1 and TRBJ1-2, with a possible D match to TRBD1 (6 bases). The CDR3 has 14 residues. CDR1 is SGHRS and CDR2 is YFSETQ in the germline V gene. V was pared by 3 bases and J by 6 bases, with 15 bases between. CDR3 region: CASSSADRSHGYTF. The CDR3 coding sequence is TGCGCCAGCAGCTCCGCAGACAGGTCTCATGGCTACACCTTC.

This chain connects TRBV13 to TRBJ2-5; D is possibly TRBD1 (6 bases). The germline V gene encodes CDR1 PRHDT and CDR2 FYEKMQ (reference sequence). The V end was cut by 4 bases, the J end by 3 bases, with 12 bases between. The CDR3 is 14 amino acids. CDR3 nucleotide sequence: TGTGCCAGCAGCTCTCTAGGACAGAAAGAGACCCAGTACTTC. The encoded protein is CASSSLGQKETQYF.

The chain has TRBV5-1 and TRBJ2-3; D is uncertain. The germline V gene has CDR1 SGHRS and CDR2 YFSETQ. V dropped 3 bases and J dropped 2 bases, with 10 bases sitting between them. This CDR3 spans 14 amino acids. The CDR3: CASSSLSATDTQYF. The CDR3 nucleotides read TGCGCCAGCAGCTCCCTGAGCGCCACAGATACGCAGTATTTT.

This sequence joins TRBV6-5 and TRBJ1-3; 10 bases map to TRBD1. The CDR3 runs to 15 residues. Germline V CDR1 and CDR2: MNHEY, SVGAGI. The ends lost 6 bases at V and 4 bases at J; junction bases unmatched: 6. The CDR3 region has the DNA TGTGCCAGCAGGAGGGACAGGGGTTTCGGAAACACCATATATTTT. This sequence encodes CASRRDRGFGNTIYF.

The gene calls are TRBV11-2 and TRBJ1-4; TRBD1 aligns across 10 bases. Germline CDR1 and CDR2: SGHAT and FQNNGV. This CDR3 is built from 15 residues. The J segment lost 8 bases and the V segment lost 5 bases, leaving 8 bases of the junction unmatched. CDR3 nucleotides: TGTGCCAGCAGCCCGAGGGGGACAGGGGACGAAAAACTGTTTTTT. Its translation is CASSPRGTGDEKLFF.

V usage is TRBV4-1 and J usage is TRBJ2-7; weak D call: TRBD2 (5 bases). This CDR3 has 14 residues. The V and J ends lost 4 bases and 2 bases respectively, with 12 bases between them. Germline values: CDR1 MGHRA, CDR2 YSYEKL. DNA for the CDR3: TGCGCCAGCAGCCGGATGGCGGGTACCTACGAGCAGTACTTC. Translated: CASSRMAGTYEQYF.

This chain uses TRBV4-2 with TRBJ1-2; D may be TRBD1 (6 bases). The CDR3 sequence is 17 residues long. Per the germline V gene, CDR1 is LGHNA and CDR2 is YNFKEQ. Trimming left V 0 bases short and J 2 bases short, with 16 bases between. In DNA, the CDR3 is TGTGCCAGCAGCCAAGACGGGGCCAGGGGAGCGAACTATGGCTACACCTTC. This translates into CASSQDGARGANYGYTF.

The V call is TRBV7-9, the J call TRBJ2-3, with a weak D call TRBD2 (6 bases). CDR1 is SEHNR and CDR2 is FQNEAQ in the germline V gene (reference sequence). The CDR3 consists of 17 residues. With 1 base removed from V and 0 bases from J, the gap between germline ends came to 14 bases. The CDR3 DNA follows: TGTGCCAGCAGCTTAGGTCGGCTAGCGCAAAGCACAGATACGCAGTATTTT. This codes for CASSLGRLAQSTDTQYF.

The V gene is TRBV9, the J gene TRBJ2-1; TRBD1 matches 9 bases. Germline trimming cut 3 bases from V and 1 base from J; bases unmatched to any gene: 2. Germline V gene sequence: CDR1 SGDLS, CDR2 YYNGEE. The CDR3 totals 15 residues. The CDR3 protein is CASSADRGSYNEQFF. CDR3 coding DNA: TGTGCCAGCAGCGCGGACAGGGGTTCCTACAATGAGCAGTTCTTC.

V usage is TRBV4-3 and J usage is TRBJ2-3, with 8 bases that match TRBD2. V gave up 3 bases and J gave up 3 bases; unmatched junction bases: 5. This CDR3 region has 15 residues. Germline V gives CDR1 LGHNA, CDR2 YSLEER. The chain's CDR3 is CASSQTSERTDTQYF. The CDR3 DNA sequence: TGCGCCAGCAGCCAGACTAGCGAGAGGACAGATACGCAGTATTTT.

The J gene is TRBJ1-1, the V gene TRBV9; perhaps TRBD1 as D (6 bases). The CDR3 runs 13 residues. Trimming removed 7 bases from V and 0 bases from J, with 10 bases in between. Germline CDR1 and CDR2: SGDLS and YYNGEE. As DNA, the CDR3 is TGTGCCAGCGGAACAGGGCTGAACACTGAAGCTTTCTTT. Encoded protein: CASGTGLNTEAFF.

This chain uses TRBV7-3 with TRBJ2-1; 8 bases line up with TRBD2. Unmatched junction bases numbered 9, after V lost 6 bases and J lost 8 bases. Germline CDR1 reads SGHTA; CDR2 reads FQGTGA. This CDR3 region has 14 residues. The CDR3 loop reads CASSLPGLVDEQFF. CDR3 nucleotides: TGTGCCAGCAGTTTACCGGGACTAGTCGATGAGCAGTTCTTC.

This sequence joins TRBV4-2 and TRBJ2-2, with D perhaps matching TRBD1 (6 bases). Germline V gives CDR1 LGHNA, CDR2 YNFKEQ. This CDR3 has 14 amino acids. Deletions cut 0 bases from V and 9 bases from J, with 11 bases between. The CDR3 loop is CASSQDMGARELFF. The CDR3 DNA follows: TGTGCCAGCAGCCAAGATATGGGGGCCCGGGAGCTGTTTTTT.

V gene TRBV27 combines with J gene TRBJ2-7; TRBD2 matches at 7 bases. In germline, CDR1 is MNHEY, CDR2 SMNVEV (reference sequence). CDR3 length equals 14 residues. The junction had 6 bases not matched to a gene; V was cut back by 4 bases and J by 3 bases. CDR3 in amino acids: CASSSGGEDYEQYF. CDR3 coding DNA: TGTGCCAGCAGTTCTGGGGGGGAGGACTACGAGCAGTACTTC.

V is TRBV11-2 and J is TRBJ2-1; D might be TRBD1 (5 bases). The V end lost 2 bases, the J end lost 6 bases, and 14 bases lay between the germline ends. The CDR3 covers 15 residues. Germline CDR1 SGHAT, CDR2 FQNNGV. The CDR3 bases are TGTGCCAGCAGCTTATTCTCAATCGACAGCAATGAGCAGTTCTTC. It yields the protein CASSLFSIDSNEQFF.

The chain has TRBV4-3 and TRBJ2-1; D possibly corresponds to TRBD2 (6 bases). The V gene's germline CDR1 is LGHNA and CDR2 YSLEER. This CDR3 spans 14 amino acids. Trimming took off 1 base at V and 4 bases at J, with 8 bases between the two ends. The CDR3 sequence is CASSQATRYNEQFF. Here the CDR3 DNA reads TGCGCCAGCAGCCAAGCGACTAGATACAATGAGCAGTTCTTC.

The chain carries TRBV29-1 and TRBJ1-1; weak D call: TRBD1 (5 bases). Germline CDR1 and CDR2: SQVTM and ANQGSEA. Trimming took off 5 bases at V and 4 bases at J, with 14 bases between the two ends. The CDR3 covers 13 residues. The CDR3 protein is CSVPTPGGTEAFF. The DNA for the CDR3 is TGCAGCGTTCCCACTCCGGGGGGCACTGAAGCTTTCTTT. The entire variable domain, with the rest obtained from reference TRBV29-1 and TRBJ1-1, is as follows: SAVISQKPSRDICQRGTSLTIQCQVDSQVTMMFWYRQQPGQSLTLIATANQGSEATYESGFVIDKFPISRPNLTFSTLTVSNMSPEDSSIYLCSVPTPGGTEAFFGQGTRLTVV.

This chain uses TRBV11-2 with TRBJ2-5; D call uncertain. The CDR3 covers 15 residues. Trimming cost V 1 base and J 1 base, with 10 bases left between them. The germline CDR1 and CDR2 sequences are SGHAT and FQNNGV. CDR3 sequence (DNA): TGTGCCAGCAGCTTAGGGTGGAGCGCCCAAGAGACCCAGTACTTC. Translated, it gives CASSLGWSAQETQYF.

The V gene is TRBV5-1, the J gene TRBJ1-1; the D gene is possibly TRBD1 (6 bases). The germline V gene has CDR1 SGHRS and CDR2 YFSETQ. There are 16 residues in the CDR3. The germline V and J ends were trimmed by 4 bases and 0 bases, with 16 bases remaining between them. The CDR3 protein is CASSQSSGAVNTEAFF. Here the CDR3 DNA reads TGCGCCAGCAGCCAATCCTCAGGGGCGGTGAACACTGAAGCTTTCTTT. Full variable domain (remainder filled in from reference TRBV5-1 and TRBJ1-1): KAGVTQTPRYLIKTRGQQVTLSCSPISGHRSVSWYQQTPGQGLQFLFEYFSETQRNKGNFPGRFSGRQFSNSRSEMNVSTLELGDSALYLCASSQSSGAVNTEAFFGQGTRLTVV.

CDR3 residues: CASSSMSGRAAEQFF. The CDR3, as DNA: TGTGCCAGCAGCTCTATGAGCGGGAGGGCCGCTGAGCAGTTCTTC. J is TRBJ2-1 and V is TRBV7-2, with TRBD2 identical over 10 bases. The CDR3 sequence is 15 residues long. V shed 4 bases and J 9 bases; nucleotides not matched to a gene: 9. Per germline, CDR1 SGHTA and CDR2 FQGNSA.

DNA for the CDR3: TGTGCCAGCAGTTACGATAGCTGGAGCTACGAGCAGTACTTC. This gives the protein CASSYDSWSYEQYF. The rearrangement joins TRBV6-5 to TRBJ2-7; D unresolved. CDR3 length: 14 residues. Trimming left V 2 bases short and J 3 bases short, with 11 bases between. Germline loops: CDR1 MNHEY, CDR2 SVGAGI.